A single sample gave rise to the 14 T cell receptor beta chains below, sequenced in a study of control samples from healthy donors and cancer patients. Libraries were prepared by immunoSEQ multiplex PCR; TCRdb keeps only in-frame clonotypes and omits some of them. The sample includes roughly 200,000 clones, over 85% of them seen just once. What was sequenced was blood. The origin of the receptors is a young man in good health.

This chain connects TRBV28 to TRBJ2-7; D is perhaps TRBD1 or TRBD2 (5 bases each). The germline V gene encodes CDR1 MDHEN and CDR2 SYDVKM. The CDR3 length is 15 residues. Deletions cut 6 bases from V and 6 bases from J, with 21 bases between. The CDR3 reads CASSHNGAGRGEQYF. In nucleotides, the CDR3 is TGTGCCAGCAGCCACAACGGGGCAGGGAGAGGCGAGCAGTACTTC.

The V and J genes are TRBV28 and TRBJ2-2; 13 nucleotides align to TRBD2. Germline-derived CDR1 and CDR2 are MDHEN and SYDVKM. V shed 1 base, J shed 3 bases, and the junction held 8 bases outside the gene matches. The CDR3 runs to 19 residues. The CDR3 protein is CASSLSRTSGGDHTGELFF. The CDR3 bases are TGTGCCAGCAGTTTATCCCGGACTAGCGGGGGTGACCACACCGGGGAGCTGTTTTTT. Using reference TRBV28 and TRBJ2-2 for the parts outside the CDR3, the full variable domain is DVKVTQSSRYLVKRTGEKVFLECVQDMDHENMFWYRQDPGLGLRLIYFSYDVKMKEKGDIPEGYSVSREKKERFSLILESASTNQTSMYLCASSLSRTSGGDHTGELFFGEGSRLTVL.

The V gene is TRBV9, the J gene TRBJ2-1; 9 bases align to TRBD2. J was trimmed by 4 bases and V by 0 bases; bases with no gene match: 5. The CDR3 is made up of 16 amino acids. Germline loops: CDR1 SGDLS, CDR2 YYNGEE. The CDR3: CASSVEGRGGYNEQFF. In DNA, the CDR3 is TGTGCCAGCAGCGTAGAAGGGCGGGGGGGATACAATGAGCAGTTCTTC.

CDR3 coding DNA: TGTGCCAGCAGCTTGGGTAATCAGCCCCAGCATTTT. Its translation is CASSLGNQPQHF. The V gene is TRBV5-6, the J gene TRBJ1-5; D is unclear. Germline lookup yields CDR1 SGHDT and CDR2 YYEEEE. The CDR3 runs 12 residues. V was shortened by 0 bases and J by 4 bases, with 2 bases between the two germline ends.

There are a few counts of this clone. V is TRBV6-1 and J is TRBJ2-2, with D uncertain. CDR3 length: 14 residues. The germline V gene has CDR1 MNHNS and CDR2 SASEGT. Trimming removed 2 bases at V and 0 bases at J, with 4 bases between. The CDR3 region has the DNA TGTGCCAGCAGTGAACAGCCGAACACCGGGGAGCTGTTTTTT. Translated: CASSEQPNTGELFF.

The chain has TRBV11-3 and TRBJ1-3; no clear D. V was clipped by 5 bases and J by 7 bases, with 15 bases between them. This CDR3 has 14 amino acids. Germline CDR1 reads SGHNT; CDR2 reads YENEEA. CDR3 region: CASSLGETENTIYF. The CDR3 DNA reads as TGTGCCAGCAGCCTCGGTGAGACTGAGAACACCATATATTTT.

This chain links TRBV27 with TRBJ1-1; TRBD1 is a possible D gene (6 bases). Looked up from germline, CDR1 is MNHEY and CDR2 is SMNVEV (reference sequence). The CDR3 consists of 15 residues. Trimming took off 4 bases at V and 0 bases at J, with 12 bases between the two ends. The CDR3 here is CASSSQGIMNTEAFF. CDR3 in DNA: TGTGCCAGCAGTTCACAGGGTATAATGAACACTGAAGCTTTCTTT.

This clone showed up just once. The chain joins TRBV27 to TRBJ1-2, with D unresolved. The length of the CDR3 is 11 residues. CDR1 MNHEY and CDR2 SMNVEV come from the germline V gene (reference sequence). Trimming removed 11 bases at V and 5 bases at J, with 12 bases between. The CDR3 loop is CAGLGPYGYTF. In DNA, the CDR3 is TGTGCCGGCCTAGGTCCTTATGGCTACACCTTC.

The genes are TRBV19 and TRBJ1-1; D perhaps matches TRBD1 (5 bases). The CDR3 has 14 residues. From germline, CDR1 is LNHDA and CDR2 SQIVND (reference sequence). The V and J ends lost 3 bases and 4 bases respectively, with 12 bases between them. CDR3 sequence: CASSMSGGGTEAFF. DNA of the CDR3: TGTGCCAGTAGTATGTCCGGTGGGGGCACTGAAGCTTTCTTT.

The chain joins TRBV19 to TRBJ2-5, with TRBD2 matching over 7 bases. This CDR3 region has 15 residues. Germline V gives CDR1 LNHDA, CDR2 SQIVND (reference sequence). J was trimmed by 2 bases and V by 6 bases; bases with no gene match: 9. The CDR3, as DNA: TGTGCCAGTAGCCTCGGACATAGCGGGCAAGAGACCCAGTACTTC. Residues: CASSLGHSGQETQYF.

The rearrangement links TRBV5-1 to TRBJ1-5; TRBD1 agrees at 7 bases. In germline, CDR1 is SGHRS, CDR2 YFSETQ. The CDR3 runs to 14 residues. With V trimmed by 2 bases and J by 2 bases, 1 base remained unmatched. CDR3 in amino acids: CASSFGQGNQPQHF. The CDR3 bases are TGCGCCAGCAGCTTCGGACAGGGCAATCAGCCCCAGCATTTT. Full variable domain (missing parts from reference TRBV5-1 and TRBJ1-5): KAGVTQTPRYLIKTRGQQVTLSCSPISGHRSVSWYQQTPGQGLQFLFEYFSETQRNKGNFPGRFSGRQFSNSRSEMNVSTLELGDSALYLCASSFGQGNQPQHFGDGTRLSIL.

This chain uses TRBV2 with TRBJ2-4; tentatively, D is TRBD1 (5 bases). V gave up 5 bases and J gave up 0 bases, with 14 bases separating them. CDR3 length equals 16 residues. Germline CDR1 reads SNHLY; CDR2 reads FYNNEI. The CDR3 sequence: CASSSIRDLAKNIQYF. For the CDR3, the DNA is TGTGCCAGCAGTTCAATCAGGGATCTAGCCAAAAACATTCAGTACTTC.

The rearrangement links TRBV5-1 to TRBJ2-1; perhaps TRBD2 as D (7 bases). The V end was cut by 0 bases, the J end by 8 bases, with 18 bases between. There are 16 residues in the CDR3. Germline CDR1 SGHRS, CDR2 YFSETQ. CDR3: CASSLGVGGPWDEQFF. CDR3 in DNA: TGCGCCAGCAGCTTGGGTGTGGGGGGGCCTTGGGATGAGCAGTTCTTC. Using reference TRBV5-1 and TRBJ2-1 for the parts outside the CDR3, the full variable domain is KAGVTQTPRYLIKTRGQQVTLSCSPISGHRSVSWYQQTPGQGLQFLFEYFSETQRNKGNFPGRFSGRQFSNSRSEMNVSTLELGDSALYLCASSLGVGGPWDEQFFGPGTRLTVL.

J is TRBJ1-1 and V is TRBV6-5; D is perhaps TRBD1 (6 bases). The V and J ends lost 6 bases and 11 bases respectively, with 10 bases between them. The CDR3 runs to 10 residues. The germline CDR1 and CDR2 sequences are MNHEY and SVGAGI. CDR3 sequence (DNA): TGTGCCAGCAGCAGGGGAGCTGCTTTCTTT. This encodes CASSRGAAFF.